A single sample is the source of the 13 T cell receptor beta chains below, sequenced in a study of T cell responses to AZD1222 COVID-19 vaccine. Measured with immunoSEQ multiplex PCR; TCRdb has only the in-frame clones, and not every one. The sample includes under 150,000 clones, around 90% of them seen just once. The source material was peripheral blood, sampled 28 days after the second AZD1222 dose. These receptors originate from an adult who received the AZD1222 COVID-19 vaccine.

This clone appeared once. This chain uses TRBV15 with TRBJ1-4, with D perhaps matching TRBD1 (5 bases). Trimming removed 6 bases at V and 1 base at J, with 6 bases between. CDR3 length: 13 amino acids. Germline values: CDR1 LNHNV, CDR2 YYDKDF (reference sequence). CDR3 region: CATSGGTNEKLFF. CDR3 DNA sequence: TGTGCCACCAGTGGGGGAACTAATGAAAAACTGTTTTTT.

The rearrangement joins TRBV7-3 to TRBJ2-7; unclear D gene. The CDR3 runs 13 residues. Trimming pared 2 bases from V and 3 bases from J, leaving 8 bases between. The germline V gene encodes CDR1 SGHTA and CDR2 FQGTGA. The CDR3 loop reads CASSLRTGYEQYF. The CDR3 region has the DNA TGTGCCAGCAGCTTACGGACGGGCTACGAGCAGTACTTC.

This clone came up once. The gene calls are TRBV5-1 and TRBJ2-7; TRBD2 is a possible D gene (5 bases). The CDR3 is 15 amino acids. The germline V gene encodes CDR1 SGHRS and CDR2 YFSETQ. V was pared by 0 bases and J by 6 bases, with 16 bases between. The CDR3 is CASSLVLAGGGEQYF. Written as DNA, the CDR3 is TGCGCCAGCAGCTTGGTGTTGGCGGGTGGCGGCGAGCAGTACTTC.

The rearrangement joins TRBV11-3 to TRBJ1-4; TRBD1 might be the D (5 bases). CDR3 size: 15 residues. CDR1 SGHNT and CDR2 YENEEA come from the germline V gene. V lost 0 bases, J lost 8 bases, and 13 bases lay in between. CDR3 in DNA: TGTGCCAGCAGCTTAGAAGGTGACAGAGGGGAAAAACTGTTTTTT. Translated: CASSLEGDRGEKLFF.

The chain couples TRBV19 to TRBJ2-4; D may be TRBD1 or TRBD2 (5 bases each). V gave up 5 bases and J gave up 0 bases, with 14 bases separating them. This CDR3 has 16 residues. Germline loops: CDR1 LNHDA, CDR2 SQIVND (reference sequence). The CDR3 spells CASSGDGKLAKNIQYF. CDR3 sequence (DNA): TGTGCCAGTAGTGGGGACGGTAAACTAGCCAAAAACATTCAGTACTTC.

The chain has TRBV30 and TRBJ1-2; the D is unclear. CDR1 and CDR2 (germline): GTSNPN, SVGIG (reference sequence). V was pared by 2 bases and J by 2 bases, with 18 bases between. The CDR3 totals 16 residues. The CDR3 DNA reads TGTGCCTGGAGTCCGCGACGGGTCATTATAAACTATGGCTACACCTTC. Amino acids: CAWSPRRVIINYGYTF.

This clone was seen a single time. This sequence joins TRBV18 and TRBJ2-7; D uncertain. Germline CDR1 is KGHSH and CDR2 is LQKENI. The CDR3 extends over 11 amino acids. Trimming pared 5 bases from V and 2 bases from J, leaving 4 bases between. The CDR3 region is CASSSTYEQYF. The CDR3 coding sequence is TGTGCCAGCTCATCGACCTACGAGCAGTACTTC.

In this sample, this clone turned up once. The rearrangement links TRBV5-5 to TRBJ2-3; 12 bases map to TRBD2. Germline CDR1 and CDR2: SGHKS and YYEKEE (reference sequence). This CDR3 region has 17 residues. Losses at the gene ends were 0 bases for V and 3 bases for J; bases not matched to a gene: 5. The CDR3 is CASSLGVTSGRTDTQYF. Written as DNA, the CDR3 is TGTGCCAGCAGCTTGGGGGTGACTAGCGGGAGAACAGATACGCAGTATTTT.

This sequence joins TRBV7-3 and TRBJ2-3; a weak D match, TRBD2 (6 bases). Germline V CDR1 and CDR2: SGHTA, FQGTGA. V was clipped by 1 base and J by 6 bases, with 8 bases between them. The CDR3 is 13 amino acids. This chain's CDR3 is CASSLIGGDTQYF. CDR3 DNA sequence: TGTGCCAGCAGCTTAATTGGGGGGGATACGCAGTATTTT.

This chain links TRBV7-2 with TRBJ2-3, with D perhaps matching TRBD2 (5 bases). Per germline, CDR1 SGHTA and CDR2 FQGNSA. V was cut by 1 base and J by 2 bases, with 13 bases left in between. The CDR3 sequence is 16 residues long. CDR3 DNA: TGTGCCAGCAGCTTAGTGGCTAGCTCCCCCACAGATACGCAGTATTTT. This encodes CASSLVASSPTDTQYF.

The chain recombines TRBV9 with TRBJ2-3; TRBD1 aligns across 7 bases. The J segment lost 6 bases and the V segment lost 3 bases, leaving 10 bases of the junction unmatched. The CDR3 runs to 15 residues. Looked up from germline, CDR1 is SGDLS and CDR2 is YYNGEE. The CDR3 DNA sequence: TGTGCCAGCAGCGCGAGACAGGGTTTGGCGGATACGCAGTATTTT. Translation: CASSARQGLADTQYF.

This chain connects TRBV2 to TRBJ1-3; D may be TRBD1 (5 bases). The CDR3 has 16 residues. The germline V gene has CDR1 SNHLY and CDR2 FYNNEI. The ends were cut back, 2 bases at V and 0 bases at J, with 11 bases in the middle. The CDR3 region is CASSEMTANSGNTIYF. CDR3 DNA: TGTGCCAGCAGTGAAATGACAGCTAACTCTGGAAACACCATATATTTT.

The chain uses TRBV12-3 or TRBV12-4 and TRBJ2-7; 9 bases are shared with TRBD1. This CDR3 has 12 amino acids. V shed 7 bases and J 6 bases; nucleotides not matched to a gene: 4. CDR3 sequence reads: CASTGGQGEQYF. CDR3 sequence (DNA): TGTGCCAGCACCGGGGGACAGGGCGAGCAGTACTTC.